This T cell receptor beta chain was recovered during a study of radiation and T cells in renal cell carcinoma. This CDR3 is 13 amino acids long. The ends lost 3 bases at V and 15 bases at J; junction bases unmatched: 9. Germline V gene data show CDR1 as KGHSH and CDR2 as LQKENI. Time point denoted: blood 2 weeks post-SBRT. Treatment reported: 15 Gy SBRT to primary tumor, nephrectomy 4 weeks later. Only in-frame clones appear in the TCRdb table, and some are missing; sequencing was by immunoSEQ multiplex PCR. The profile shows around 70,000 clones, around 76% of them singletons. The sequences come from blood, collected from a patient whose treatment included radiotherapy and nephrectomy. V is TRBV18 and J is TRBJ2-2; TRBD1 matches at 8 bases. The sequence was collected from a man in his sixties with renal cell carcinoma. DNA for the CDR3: TGTGCCAGCTCACCGGACAGGGCAAGCCCGGTGTTTTTT. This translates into CASSPDRASPVFF. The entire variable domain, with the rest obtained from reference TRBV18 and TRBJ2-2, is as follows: NAGVMQNPRHLVRRRGQEARLRCSPMKGHSHVYWYRQLPEEGLKFMVYLQKENIIDESGMPKERFSAEFPKEGPSILRIQQVVRGDSAAYFCASSPDRASPVFFGEGSRLTVL.